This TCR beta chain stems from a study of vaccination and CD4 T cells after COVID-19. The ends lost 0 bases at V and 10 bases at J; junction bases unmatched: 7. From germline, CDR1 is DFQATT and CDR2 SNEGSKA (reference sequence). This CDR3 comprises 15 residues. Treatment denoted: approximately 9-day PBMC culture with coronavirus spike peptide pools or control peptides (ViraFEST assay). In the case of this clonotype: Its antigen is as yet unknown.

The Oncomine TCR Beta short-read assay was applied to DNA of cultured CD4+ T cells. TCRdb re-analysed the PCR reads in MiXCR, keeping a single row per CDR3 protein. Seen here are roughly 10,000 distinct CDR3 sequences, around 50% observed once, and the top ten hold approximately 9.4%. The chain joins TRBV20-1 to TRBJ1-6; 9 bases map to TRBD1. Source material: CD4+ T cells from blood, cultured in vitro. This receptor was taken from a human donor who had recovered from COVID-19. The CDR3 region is CSAREIGQGTSPLHF. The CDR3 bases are TGCAGTGCTAGAGAAATAGGACAGGGGACCTCACCCCTCCACTTT.